The 23 T cell receptor beta chains listed next were all sequenced from one sample in a study of cytomegalovirus exposure and HLA in healthy donors. Primers for the PCR totalled 60 Vbeta and 13 Jbeta. Produced via immunoSEQ multiplex PCR; TCRdb's table is partial and in-frame only. The sample holds 150,000 to 200,000 clones, 70% to 90% seen once. Material for sequencing was PBMCs. These receptor sequences come from a man younger than 35 in good health and CMV-seropositive.

This chain links TRBV4-1 with TRBJ2-7; TRBD1 matches at 7 bases. J gave up 4 bases and V 1 base, and 4 bases lay outside the gene matches. This CDR3 region has 14 residues. CDR1 is MGHRA and CDR2 is YSYEKL in the germline V gene. The CDR3 sequence is CASSQGLTGYEQYF. DNA of the CDR3: TGCGCCAGCAGCCAAGGGTTGACAGGGTACGAGCAGTACTTC.

This clone was observed a single time. The CDR3 DNA reads as TGTGCCAGCTCACCAACCGGGACAGGGGATTCACCCCTCCACTTT. This encodes CASSPTGTGDSPLHF. The chain uses TRBV18 and TRBJ1-6, with 10 positions matching TRBD1. The V and J ends lost 2 bases and 8 bases, in that order; junction bases with no gene match: 3. CDR1 and CDR2 from the germline V gene are KGHSH and LQKENI. This CDR3 region has 15 residues.

The chain employs TRBV7-9 and TRBJ1-2; 9 nucleotides match TRBD1. The CDR3 consists of 15 residues. V was pared by 5 bases and J by 8 bases, with 12 bases of the junction left unmatched. The germline gives CDR1 SEHNR, CDR2 FQNEAQ (reference sequence). The CDR3: CASSRGPQGARGYTF. CDR3 coding DNA: TGTGCCAGCAGCCGCGGTCCACAGGGGGCGCGGGGCTACACCTTC.

The chain combines TRBV6-5 with TRBJ2-1, with D uncertain. This CDR3 region has 14 residues. CDR1 is MNHEY, CDR2 SVGAGI, per germline. V gave up 8 bases and J gave up 0 bases, with 11 bases separating them. The CDR3 DNA reads TGTGCCAGCGGGCCTGCGAGCTCCTACAATGAGCAGTTCTTC. Its translation: CASGPASSYNEQFF.

This rearrangement joins TRBV5-6 to TRBJ1-1; D call uncertain. This CDR3 has 14 residues. Germline loops: CDR1 SGHDT, CDR2 YYEEEE. Trimming removed 0 bases from V and 5 bases from J, with 11 bases in between. CDR3 bases: TGTGCCAGCAGCTTGGGAAGAGTTCGGACTGAAGCTTTCTTT. As protein: CASSLGRVRTEAFF. The variable domain in full, completed from reference TRBV5-6 and TRBJ1-1, reads DAGVTQSPTHLIKTRGQQVTLRCSPKSGHDTVSWYQQALGQGPQFIFQYYEEEERQRGNFPDRFSGHQFPNYSSELNVNALLLGDSALYLCASSLGRVRTEAFFGQGTRLTVV.

The CDR3 is CASSALGYTF. DNA for the CDR3: TGTGCCAGCAGTGCGCTTGGCTACACCTTC. This chain joins TRBV13 and TRBJ1-2, with D uncertain. Trimming shortened V by 6 bases and J by 7 bases, and 6 bases separated the two germline ends. In germline, CDR1 is PRHDT, CDR2 FYEKMQ (reference sequence). This CDR3 has 10 amino acids.

The chain uses TRBV11-2 and TRBJ2-7, with 11 nucleotides matching TRBD2. V shed 1 base, J shed 1 base, and the junction held 3 bases outside the gene matches. The germline gives CDR1 SGHAT, CDR2 FQNNGV. The CDR3 totals 16 residues. CDR3 amino acids: CASSLVTSGGSYEQYF. CDR3 coding DNA: TGTGCCAGCAGCTTAGTTACTAGCGGGGGTTCCTACGAGCAGTACTTC. Supplemented by reference TRBV11-2 and TRBJ2-7, the full variable domain reads EAGVAQSPRYKIIEKRQSVAFWCNPISGHATLYWYQQILGQGPKLLIQFQNNGVVDDSQLPKDRFSAERLKGVDSTLKIQPAKLEDSAVYLCASSLVTSGGSYEQYFGPGTRLTVT.

This clone has a handful of counts. The chain is built from TRBV2 and TRBJ1-5; a weak D match, TRBD1 (6 bases). Deletions cut 7 bases from V and 5 bases from J, with 12 bases between. Germline-derived CDR1 and CDR2 are SNHLY and FYNNEI. This CDR3 is built from 13 residues. The CDR3 is CASMSHRDQPQHF. For the CDR3, the DNA is TGTGCCAGCATGTCCCACAGGGATCAGCCCCAGCATTTT.

Concerning this clone itself: A junction boundary mismatches the germline segment, possibly from a read error. The chain combines TRBV7-9 with TRBJ2-2; 7 bases match TRBD1. The CDR3 length is 15 residues. From germline, CDR1 is SEHNR and CDR2 FQNEAQ (reference sequence). The CDR3 DNA follows: TGTTCCAGCAGCCCCCGGACAGGGAACACCGGGGAGCTGTTTTTT. It translates to CSSSPRTGNTGELFF.

J is TRBJ2-1 and V is TRBV12-5, with 9 bases aligning to TRBD2. Germline trimming cut 6 bases from V and 2 bases from J; bases unmatched to any gene: 8. This CDR3 has 16 amino acids. Germline V gene data show CDR1 as LGHNT and CDR2 as FRNRAP. CDR3 DNA sequence: TGTGCTAGTGGGCCGCGGGGGGGCCTTACCTACAATGAGCAGTTCTTC. It codes for CASGPRGGLTYNEQFF. The full variable domain, rest sourced from reference TRBV12-5 and TRBJ2-1, is DARVTQTPRHKVTEMGQEVTMRCQPILGHNTVFWYRQTMMQGLELLAYFRNRAPLDDSGMPKDRFSAEMPDATLATLKIQPSEPRDSAVYFCASGPRGGLTYNEQFFGPGTRLTVL.

This rearrangement joins TRBV2 to TRBJ1-2, with D possibly matching TRBD1 (6 bases). CDR1 SNHLY and CDR2 FYNNEI come from the germline V gene. The length of the CDR3 is 12 residues. With 8 bases removed from V and 6 bases from J, the gap between germline ends came to 13 bases. The CDR3 nucleotides are TGTGCCAGCCGGGGACACGTTAATGGCTACACCTTC. Amino acids: CASRGHVNGYTF.

The chain couples TRBV9 to TRBJ2-3; a weak D match, TRBD1 (8 bases). The CDR3 consists of 16 residues. Trimming shortened V by 3 bases and J by 6 bases, and 20 bases separated the two germline ends. Germline-derived CDR1 and CDR2 are SGDLS and YYNGEE. CDR3 DNA sequence: TGTGCCAGCAGCGAGCGGGGACAGGTCCCCTGGGATACGCAGTATTTT. Its protein product is CASSERGQVPWDTQYF.

This sequence joins TRBV19 and TRBJ1-2, with D perhaps matching TRBD1 (5 bases). Germline CDR1 LNHDA, CDR2 SQIVND (reference sequence). CDR3 size: 13 residues. Trimming removed 3 bases from V and 5 bases from J, with 10 bases in between. CDR3 sequence reads: CASSIRRGYGYTF. The CDR3 DNA sequence: TGTGCCAGTAGTATCCGGCGGGGGTATGGCTACACCTTC.

V usage is TRBV5-1 and J usage is TRBJ2-5, with a possible D match to TRBD1 (5 bases). The CDR3 is 14 amino acids. V dropped 2 bases and J dropped 1 base, with 9 bases sitting between them. Germline lookup yields CDR1 SGHRS and CDR2 YFSETQ. CDR3 nucleotides: TGCGCCAGCAGCTTTTCACAGGTCCAAGAGACCCAGTACTTC. Encoded protein: CASSFSQVQETQYF.

This rearrangement joins TRBV2 to TRBJ1-6; D might be TRBD1 (6 bases). Germline loops: CDR1 SNHLY, CDR2 FYNNEI. Trimming removed 9 bases at V and 1 base at J, with 10 bases between. The CDR3 covers 14 residues. DNA of the CDR3: TGTGCCAGTTTAGACAGGTCCTATAATTCACCCCTCCACTTT. Translating gives CASLDRSYNSPLHF.

The chain couples TRBV2 to TRBJ1-3; D is unclear. In germline, CDR1 is SNHLY, CDR2 FYNNEI. Trimming left V 3 bases short and J 2 bases short, with 5 bases between. This CDR3 contains 13 residues. The CDR3 bases are TGTGCCAGCAGTGAGAACACTGGAAACACCATATATTTT. Its protein is CASSENTGNTIYF.

This clone was observed a single time. The V gene is TRBV18, the J gene TRBJ1-6; TRBD1 might be the D (5 bases). Trimming shortened V by 3 bases and J by 5 bases, and 11 bases separated the two germline ends. The CDR3 runs to 15 residues. The germline V gene encodes CDR1 KGHSH and CDR2 LQKENI. This CDR3 reads CASSPGGADNSPLHF. CDR3 bases: TGTGCCAGCTCACCTGGCGGGGCCGATAATTCACCCCTCCACTTT.

The V gene is TRBV5-6, the J gene TRBJ1-2, with D perhaps TRBD1 (5 bases). The CDR3 runs 17 residues. Germline CDR1 reads SGHDT; CDR2 reads YYEEEE. With 0 bases removed from V and 4 bases from J, the gap between germline ends came to 19 bases. CDR3 nucleotides: TGTGCCAGCAGCTTGGCCGGAAGCGGGACGCCAGCCTATGGCTACACCTTC. Encoded protein: CASSLAGSGTPAYGYTF.

The V call is TRBV19, the J call TRBJ1-1, with D perhaps matching TRBD1 (6 bases). The CDR3 is 15 amino acids. Trimming cost V 1 base and J 1 base, with 10 bases left between them. Germline V gene lookup returns CDR1 LNHDA and CDR2 SQIVND (reference sequence). The CDR3 nucleotides read TGTGCCAGTAGTATAGGGGGACATCAGAACACTGAAGCTTTCTTT. Translated: CASSIGGHQNTEAFF.

The chain combines TRBV19 with TRBJ2-5; TRBD2 might be the D (7 bases). V lost 3 bases and J lost 4, with 15 bases in between. The CDR3 contains 15 residues. The germline V gene has CDR1 LNHDA and CDR2 SQIVND (reference sequence). The CDR3 spells CASSIVSAGAETQYF. In DNA form, the CDR3 reads TGTGCCAGTAGTATCGTTTCTGCGGGGGCAGAGACCCAGTACTTC.

This clone was seen a single time. The genes are TRBV2 and TRBJ2-7; D possibly corresponds to TRBD1 (6 bases). Trimming left V 7 bases short and J 2 bases short, with 18 bases between. The CDR3 is 15 amino acids. Germline V lookup: CDR1 SNHLY, CDR2 FYNNEI. CDR3 amino acids: CASTTPRQDAYEQYF. CDR3 nucleotides: TGTGCCAGCACTACTCCCAGACAGGATGCCTACGAGCAGTACTTC.

This chain connects TRBV19 to TRBJ1-1, with a tentative D call TRBD1 (6 bases). There are 14 residues in the CDR3. Germline CDR1 reads LNHDA; CDR2 reads SQIVND (reference sequence). V shed 6 bases and J shed 1 base, with 12 bases lying between them. For the CDR3, the DNA is TGTGCCAGTAGCCACGGACAGCGGAACACTGAAGCTTTCTTT. Its translation: CASSHGQRNTEAFF.

The V and J genes are TRBV20-1 and TRBJ1-1, with D perhaps TRBD1 (5 bases). V was clipped by 2 bases and J by 6 bases, with 7 bases between them. Germline CDR1 is DFQATT and CDR2 is SNEGSKA (reference sequence). This CDR3 has 11 amino acids. The CDR3 reads CSARWGAEAFF. CDR3 sequence (DNA): TGCAGTGCTAGATGGGGGGCTGAAGCTTTCTTT.